The 32 T cell receptor beta chains listed next were all sequenced from one sample in a study of OX40 agonist ivuxolimab in advanced cancers. Sequencing was performed with immunoSEQ multiplex PCR; in TCRdb, only in-frame clones are kept and a portion is missing. Of tens of thousands of clones listed, roughly three quarters are singletons. The source was CD4+ or CD8+ T cells sorted from blood, collected in a trial of the OX40 agonist ivuxolimab. The receptor source for this set is an adult with an advanced solid tumor such as melanoma, head and neck, liver or kidney cancer.

The CDR3 coding sequence is TGCGCCAGCAGCCCGGGACTAGCGGGAGGGCCGGAGACCCAGTACTTC. This translates into CASSPGLAGGPETQYF. The V and J genes are TRBV5-1 and TRBJ2-5; 16 bases are a match to TRBD2. V shed 4 bases, J shed 5 bases, and the junction held 5 bases outside the gene matches. The CDR3 covers 16 residues. The germline V gene encodes CDR1 SGHRS and CDR2 YFSETQ.

The genes are TRBV11-3 and TRBJ2-5; tentatively, D is TRBD2 (5 bases). CDR1 SGHNT and CDR2 YENEEA come from the germline V gene. V shed 3 bases and J shed 5 bases, with 13 bases lying between them. This CDR3 region has 14 residues. CDR3 in amino acids: CASSFTGSLETQYF. The CDR3 nucleotides read TGTGCCAGCAGCTTCACGGGGTCCCTGGAGACCCAGTACTTC.

A remark on this clone: Other nucleotide sequences from this sample produce the same CDR3. The chain joins TRBV30 to TRBJ1-5; D is perhaps TRBD1 (6 bases). This CDR3 region has 15 residues. Trimming took 1 base from V and 6 from J, leaving 16 bases between them. The germline CDR1 and CDR2 sequences are GTSNPN and SVGIG (reference sequence). DNA of the CDR3: TGTGCCTGGAGTGCTGGGGGGGGCCGGGGTCAGCCCCAGCATTTT. Translated: CAWSAGGGRGQPQHF.

The V gene is TRBV6-5, the J gene TRBJ2-7, with 7 bases matching TRBD1. Losses at the gene ends were 7 bases for V and 2 bases for J; bases not matched to a gene: 11. The germline V gene has CDR1 MNHEY and CDR2 SVGAGI. This CDR3 has 15 amino acids. The CDR3 sequence is CASKIGGFGTYEQYF. CDR3 nucleotide sequence: TGTGCCAGCAAAATAGGGGGCTTCGGGACCTACGAGCAGTACTTC.

The chain couples TRBV5-5 to TRBJ1-1; possibly TRBD1 for D (6 bases). The V end lost 1 base, the J end lost 5 bases, and 15 bases lay between the germline ends. The CDR3 runs 15 residues. Germline V gives CDR1 SGHKS, CDR2 YYEKEE (reference sequence). CDR3 loop: CASSLSGGAETEAFF. The CDR3 DNA sequence: TGTGCCAGCAGCTTGAGTGGGGGCGCAGAGACTGAAGCTTTCTTT.

This clone was detected only a few times. The genes are TRBV7-9 and TRBJ1-4; D gene uncertain. CDR3 length equals 13 residues. Deletions cut 3 bases from V and 7 bases from J, with 9 bases between. CDR1 is SEHNR and CDR2 is FQNEAQ in the germline V gene (reference sequence). DNA of the CDR3: TGTGCCAGCAGCTTTTGGTTCGGTGAAAAACTGTTTTTT. It yields the protein CASSFWFGEKLFF. The entire variable domain, with the rest obtained from reference TRBV7-9 and TRBJ1-4, is as follows: DTGVSQNPRHKITKRGQNVTFRCDPISEHNRLYWYRQTLGQGPEFLTYFQNEAQLEKSRLLSDRFSAERPKGSFSTLEIQRTEQGDSAMYLCASSFWFGEKLFFGSGTQLSVL.

The chain uses TRBV28 and TRBJ2-7; tentatively, D is TRBD1 (7 bases). CDR1 MDHEN and CDR2 SYDVKM come from the germline V gene. The CDR3 is 15 residues long. V was shortened by 5 bases and J by 0 bases, with 14 bases between the two germline ends. The CDR3 reads CASSPQGGGSYEQYF. CDR3 coding DNA: TGTGCCAGCAGTCCCCAGGGGGGAGGCTCCTACGAGCAGTACTTC. Together with reference TRBV28 and TRBJ2-7, the CDR3 gives the full variable domain: DVKVTQSSRYLVKRTGEKVFLECVQDMDHENMFWYRQDPGLGLRLIYFSYDVKMKEKGDIPEGYSVSREKKERFSLILESASTNQTSMYLCASSPQGGGSYEQYFGPGTRLTVT.

This clone turned up a few times. The V gene is TRBV19, the J gene TRBJ1-2; D unclear. V lost 3 bases and J lost 7, with 18 bases in between. Looked up from germline, CDR1 is LNHDA and CDR2 is SQIVND (reference sequence). This CDR3 is 15 amino acids long. The DNA of the CDR3 is TGTGCCAGTAGTATTGGTAGGGAAAGGGCCGGTGGCTACACCTTC. It specifies CASSIGRERAGGYTF.

The J gene is TRBJ1-2, the V gene TRBV28, with D unresolved. Germline assignment: CDR1 MDHEN and CDR2 SYDVKM. There are 13 residues in the CDR3. V was cut by 2 bases and J by 8 bases, with 12 bases left in between. The CDR3 DNA follows: TGTGCCAGCAGTTTACACAAAGAAGGGGGCTACACCTTC. It encodes CASSLHKEGGYTF.

The genes are TRBV9 and TRBJ1-2; the D gene is possibly TRBD1 (5 bases). Germline-derived CDR1 and CDR2 are SGDLS and YYNGEE. V shed 0 bases and J shed 4 bases, with 16 bases lying between them. The CDR3 is 16 amino acids. The CDR3 region is CASSVGASPGGYGYTF. The CDR3 DNA reads as TGTGCCAGCAGCGTAGGGGCCTCGCCGGGGGGCTATGGCTACACCTTC. The entire variable domain, with the rest obtained from reference TRBV9 and TRBJ1-2, is as follows: DSGVTQTPKHLITATGQRVTLRCSPRSGDLSVYWYQQSLDQGLQFLIQYYNGEERAKGNILERFSAQQFPDLHSELNLSSLELGDSALYFCASSVGASPGGYGYTFGSGTRLTVV.

This sequence joins TRBV7-2 and TRBJ2-2; possible D gene TRBD1, 6 bases. In germline, CDR1 is SGHTA, CDR2 FQGNSA. Between the trimmed V and J ends, which lost 4 bases and 1 base, there was a span of 13 bases. The CDR3 covers 16 residues. CDR3 amino acids: CASSSPQQGNTGELFF. The CDR3 DNA sequence: TGTGCCAGCAGCTCGCCCCAACAGGGGAACACCGGGGAGCTGTTTTTT.

The chain joins TRBV28 to TRBJ1-5, with D hard to call. Trimming took off 5 bases at V and 3 bases at J, with 11 bases between the two ends. The CDR3 extends over 14 amino acids. The V gene's germline CDR1 is MDHEN and CDR2 SYDVKM. The CDR3 loop is CASSATKYNQPQHF. CDR3 nucleotide sequence: TGTGCCAGCAGTGCCACGAAGTACAATCAGCCCCAGCATTTT.

The gene calls are TRBV6-6 and TRBJ2-1; 8 positions match TRBD2. With V trimmed by 9 bases and J by 9 bases, 10 bases remained unmatched. Per germline, CDR1 MNHNY and CDR2 SVGAGI (reference sequence). The CDR3 sequence is 13 residues long. The CDR3 loop reads CASQASGSGEQFF. The CDR3 bases are TGTGCCAGTCAGGCTAGCGGGTCGGGTGAGCAGTTCTTC.

The rearrangement joins TRBV5-6 to TRBJ2-7; 10 bases fit TRBD1. Unmatched junction bases numbered 7, after V lost 4 bases and J lost 6 bases. Germline loops: CDR1 SGHDT, CDR2 YYEEEE. The CDR3 is 14 residues long. This CDR3 is CASSAGTGEREQYF. The CDR3 DNA reads as TGTGCCAGCAGCGCCGGGACAGGGGAACGCGAGCAGTACTTC.

The CDR3 sequence is CASSSGAYEQYF. For the CDR3, the DNA is TGTGCCAGCAGTTCAGGGGCCTACGAGCAGTACTTC. V is TRBV27 and J is TRBJ2-7, with D perhaps TRBD1 (6 bases). Looked up from germline, CDR1 is MNHEY and CDR2 is SMNVEV (reference sequence). The length of the CDR3 is 12 residues. Trimming left V 4 bases short and J 2 bases short, with 6 bases between.

This chain uses TRBV15 with TRBJ2-3, with a possible D match to TRBD1 (6 bases). The CDR3 consists of 16 residues. Germline assignment: CDR1 LNHNV and CDR2 YYDKDF (reference sequence). V was clipped by 5 bases and J by 4 bases, with 19 bases between them. The CDR3: CATSRGGRGWPDTQYF. CDR3 DNA: TGTGCCACCAGCCGAGGCGGCAGGGGATGGCCAGATACGCAGTATTTT.

The chain couples TRBV18 to TRBJ1-2, with TRBD1 identical over 7 bases. The CDR3 length is 16 residues. V lost 8 bases to trimming and J lost 8 bases; unmatched junction nucleotides: 20. Germline values: CDR1 KGHSH, CDR2 LQKENI. DNA of the CDR3: TGTGCCAGCCAGGATATGAACAGGGGTCTCCGAGGGGGCTACACCTTC. It is translated as CASQDMNRGLRGGYTF.

The chain uses TRBV27 and TRBJ1-5, with 7 bases identical to TRBD1. Germline lookup yields CDR1 MNHEY and CDR2 SMNVEV (reference sequence). V lost 6 bases to trimming and J lost 0 bases; unmatched junction nucleotides: 14. The CDR3 is made up of 18 amino acids. CDR3 coding DNA: TGTGCCAGCAGGCGGACAGGAGCGACTAGATATAGCAATCAGCCCCAGCATTTT. It is translated as CASRRTGATRYSNQPQHF.

The rearrangement joins TRBV2 to TRBJ2-1, with TRBD2 identical over 7 bases. The CDR3 consists of 15 residues. J lost 0 bases, V lost 7 bases, and 6 bases had no gene match. Germline V gene lookup returns CDR1 SNHLY and CDR2 FYNNEI. The CDR3 spells CASIGDYSSYNEQFF. The CDR3 region has the DNA TGTGCCAGCATAGGGGACTACAGCTCCTACAATGAGCAGTTCTTC. Full variable domain (outside the CDR3, taken from reference TRBV2 and TRBJ2-1): EPEVTQTPSHQVTQMGQEVILRCVPISNHLYFYWYRQILGQKVEFLVSFYNNEISEKSEIFDDQFSVERPDGSNFTLKIRSTKLEDSAMYFCASIGDYSSYNEQFFGPGTRLTVL.

The chain is built from TRBV5-4 and TRBJ1-3; TRBD1 is a possible D gene (5 bases). The CDR3 spans 16 residues. The germline V gene encodes CDR1 SGHNT and CDR2 YYREEE (reference sequence). Trimming stripped 0 bases from V and 0 bases from J, with 10 bases between. The DNA for the CDR3 is TGTGCCAGCAGCTTGGCCCGGGGCAGCTCTGGAAACACCATATATTTT. Translating gives CASSLARGSSGNTIYF.

In DNA, the CDR3 is TGTGCCAGCAGCCCCGGGACAGGGACCTACGGGGAGCTGTTTTTT. It specifies CASSPGTGTYGELFF. The chain links TRBV11-3 to TRBJ2-2; 9 nucleotides match TRBD1. CDR3 size: 15 residues. V trimming: 5 bases; J trimming: 7 bases; junction bases outside the gene matches: 8. CDR1 and CDR2 (germline): SGHNT, YENEEA.

The chain carries TRBV7-9 and TRBJ2-7; 10 bases are shared with TRBD2. The germline gives CDR1 SEHNR, CDR2 FQNEAQ (reference sequence). Germline trimming cut 5 bases from V and 7 bases from J; bases unmatched to any gene: 14. CDR3 length: 16 residues. The CDR3 is CASSLRTSGGPGEQYF. For the CDR3, the DNA is TGTGCCAGCAGCCTTCGGACTAGCGGAGGCCCTGGAGAGCAGTACTTC.

The rearrangement joins TRBV6-1 to TRBJ2-1; TRBD2 is a possible D gene (5 bases). CDR1 is MNHNS and CDR2 is SASEGT in the germline V gene. The CDR3 length is 14 residues. Trimming took 8 bases from V and 5 from J, leaving 16 bases between them. CDR3 sequence (DNA): TGTGCCAGCGTTAGCGTCCGAGCCCACAATGAGCAGTTCTTC. It codes for CASVSVRAHNEQFF.

The chain uses TRBV5-1 and TRBJ2-7; 10 bases align to TRBD2. Unmatched junction bases numbered 4, after V lost 0 bases and J lost 1 base. CDR1 and CDR2 (germline): SGHRS, YFSETQ. There are 16 residues in the CDR3. In nucleotides, the CDR3 is TGCGCCAGCAGCTTGGTGCTAGCGGGGGAGTCCTACGAGCAGTACTTC. Protein sequence: CASSLVLAGESYEQYF.

V gene TRBV27 combines with J gene TRBJ1-5; no clear D gene. Trimming pared 6 bases from V and 1 base from J, leaving 13 bases between. The CDR3 has 15 amino acids. CDR1 is MNHEY and CDR2 is SMNVEV in the germline V gene (reference sequence). The CDR3 nucleotides read TGTGCCAGCAGACCTACCAGGTTCAGCAATCAGCCCCAGCATTTT. Translated: CASRPTRFSNQPQHF.

CDR3 protein: CASSCGQGSDTQYF. Here the CDR3 DNA reads TGTGCCAGCAGTTGCGGACAGGGCTCAGATACGCAGTATTTT. The chain couples TRBV6-6 to TRBJ2-3; 8 nucleotides align to TRBD1. V lost 4 bases to trimming and J lost 4 bases; unmatched junction nucleotides: 4. The germline V gene encodes CDR1 MNHNY and CDR2 SVGAGI (reference sequence). The CDR3 extends over 14 amino acids.

This clone is a singleton in its sample. The chain recombines TRBV10-3 with TRBJ2-3, with D perhaps given as TRBD1 or TRBD2 (6 bases each). The V end was cut by 0 bases, the J end by 5 bases, with 15 bases between. The CDR3 totals 16 residues. CDR1 is ENHRY and CDR2 is SYGVKD in the germline V gene. The CDR3 nucleotides read TGTGCCATCAGTGAGTCACTAGGGGGGCGAGGAGATACGCAGTATTTT. Translation gives CAISESLGGRGDTQYF.

This clone was recorded once. The chain couples TRBV6-5 to TRBJ2-7; a possible D gene is TRBD2 (6 bases). V was shortened by 5 bases and J by 2 bases, with 7 bases between the two germline ends. Germline V gene lookup returns CDR1 MNHEY and CDR2 SVGAGI. The CDR3 totals 12 residues. CDR3 DNA: TGTGCCAGCAGTGGGACTCCCTACGAGCAGTACTTC. This translates into CASSGTPYEQYF.

The gene calls are TRBV5-1 and TRBJ1-1; 7 bases agree with TRBD1. The J segment lost 4 bases and the V segment lost 7 bases, leaving 7 bases of the junction unmatched. Germline V gene data show CDR1 as SGHRS and CDR2 as YFSETQ. CDR3 length: 13 residues. CDR3 in amino acids: CASRRAGGTEAFF. The CDR3 DNA reads TGCGCCAGCCGCCGCGCAGGGGGCACTGAAGCTTTCTTT.

The chain joins TRBV7-8 to TRBJ1-5; D may be TRBD1 (5 bases). The V gene's germline CDR1 is SGHVS and CDR2 FQNEAQ. The CDR3 is 14 residues long. Trimming pared 8 bases from V and 0 bases from J, leaving 11 bases between. The DNA for the CDR3 is TGTGCCAGCTCCGACAGACGTAGCAATCAGCCCCAGCATTTT. It specifies CASSDRRSNQPQHF.

This chain links TRBV19 with TRBJ1-1; 10 positions match TRBD1. This CDR3 is 15 amino acids long. The germline V gene encodes CDR1 LNHDA and CDR2 SQIVND (reference sequence). Trimming cost V 6 bases and J 0 bases; bases outside gene matches: 4. CDR3 nucleotide sequence: TGTGCCAGTAGAGGGACAGGGGCCATGAACACTGAAGCTTTCTTT. Protein product: CASRGTGAMNTEAFF.

V usage is TRBV9 and J usage is TRBJ2-3; 8 positions agree with TRBD2. From germline, CDR1 is SGDLS and CDR2 YYNGEE. This CDR3 comprises 13 residues. V trimming: 3 bases; J trimming: 7 bases; junction bases outside the gene matches: 4. This CDR3 is CASSAGGGNTQYF. The CDR3 region has the DNA TGTGCCAGCAGCGCTGGCGGGGGGAATACGCAGTATTTT.